These 31 T cell receptor beta chains came from one sample sequenced in a study of blood T cell repertoires in COVID-19 (dated by TCRdb to 2020 to 2022). Library generation was performed with the immunoSEQ multiplex PCR assay. TCRdb holds this immuneACCESS table with in-frame rearrangements only. Some clones are missing; in checked studies, unresolved V genes explain under half, and the rest has no known cause. This sample comprises about 49,000 clones, approximately 86% of them detected only once. Together, the top ten hold under 6% of the sample. The specimen was peripheral blood. All receptors come from a man in his forties with active COVID-19.

For the CDR3, the DNA is TGTGCCAGCAGCTACAATAGCGGGAGGTGGGAGACCCAGTACTTC. Translating gives CASSYNSGRWETQYF. The chain has TRBV5-8 and TRBJ2-5; 10 bases map to TRBD2. V shed 3 bases and J 5 bases; nucleotides not matched to a gene: 7. The CDR3 is 15 amino acids. CDR1 and CDR2 from the germline V gene are SGHTS and YDEGEE.

The chain combines TRBV7-9 with TRBJ2-7; the match to TRBD1 covers 7 bases. This CDR3 comprises 16 residues. Per germline, CDR1 SEHNR and CDR2 FQNEAQ (reference sequence). J lost 3 bases, V lost 5 bases, and 13 bases had no gene match. The CDR3 sequence: CASSTIDQTGIYEQYF. DNA for the CDR3: TGTGCCAGCAGCACCATCGACCAGACAGGGATCTACGAGCAGTACTTC.

The gene calls are TRBV27 and TRBJ2-7; D call uncertain. The CDR3 is 14 residues long. From germline, CDR1 is MNHEY and CDR2 SMNVEV (reference sequence). Trimming removed 3 bases from V and 6 bases from J, with 15 bases in between. DNA for the CDR3: TGTGCCAGCAGTTTTCACCTCCGGTCGGGCGAGCAGTACTTC. Residues: CASSFHLRSGEQYF.

The chain links TRBV18 to TRBJ1-6; a weak D match, TRBD1 (5 bases). In germline, CDR1 is KGHSH, CDR2 LQKENI. This CDR3 has 15 residues. Trimming took off 3 bases at V and 5 bases at J, with 11 bases between the two ends. The CDR3 nucleotides are TGTGCCAGCTCACCCAACACAGGCGATAATTCACCCCTCCACTTT. Its translation is CASSPNTGDNSPLHF.

V gene TRBV11-2 combines with J gene TRBJ2-7; TRBD2 aligns across 10 bases. V lost 3 bases, J lost 2 bases, and 1 base stayed unmatched. CDR1 is SGHAT, CDR2 FQNNGV, per germline. The CDR3 consists of 14 residues. The CDR3 here is CASSFSGRPYEQYF. For the CDR3, the DNA is TGTGCCAGCAGCTTTAGCGGGAGGCCCTACGAGCAGTACTTC.

This chain links TRBV27 with TRBJ2-2; 9 nucleotides agree with TRBD1. Germline loops: CDR1 MNHEY, CDR2 SMNVEV (reference sequence). The CDR3 is made up of 14 amino acids. V was pared by 6 bases and J by 5 bases, with 4 bases of the junction left unmatched. This CDR3 is CASRRTGVTGELFF. The CDR3 nucleotides are TGTGCCAGCAGACGGACAGGGGTTACCGGGGAGCTGTTTTTT.

The rearrangement uses TRBV5-4 and TRBJ1-6; D is uncertain. The CDR3 extends over 14 amino acids. CDR1 is SGHNT and CDR2 is YYREEE in the germline V gene (reference sequence). V lost 4 bases to trimming and J lost 7 bases, with 12 bases between them. The CDR3: CASSSVVGNSPLHF. The CDR3 nucleotides are TGTGCCAGCAGCAGTGTTGTCGGGAATTCACCCCTCCACTTT.

The chain joins TRBV6-5 to TRBJ1-1; 8 positions match TRBD1. The CDR3 totals 13 residues. V was clipped by 6 bases and J by 3 bases; unmatched bases: 3. Germline CDR1 MNHEY, CDR2 SVGAGI. CDR3 in amino acids: CASRFRGHTEAFF. CDR3 nucleotides: TGTGCCAGCAGATTCAGGGGGCACACTGAAGCTTTCTTT.

J is TRBJ2-1 and V is TRBV7-2; 12 positions agree with TRBD2. Losses at the gene ends were 6 bases for V and 3 bases for J; bases not matched to a gene: 3. Germline assignment: CDR1 SGHTA and CDR2 FQGNSA. The CDR3 totals 15 residues. CDR3: CASRLAGGVYNEQFF. The DNA of the CDR3 is TGTGCCAGCAGGCTAGCGGGAGGGGTCTACAATGAGCAGTTCTTC. The entire variable domain, with the rest obtained from reference TRBV7-2 and TRBJ2-1, is as follows: GAGVSQSPSNKVTEKGKDVELRCDPISGHTALYWYRQSLGQGLEFLIYFQGNSAPDKSGLPSDRFSAERTGGSVSTLTIQRTQQEDSAVYLCASRLAGGVYNEQFFGPGTRLTVL.

V and J are TRBV5-1 and TRBJ2-2; unclear D gene. The V and J ends lost 0 bases and 2 bases respectively, with 8 bases between them. Germline V gene data show CDR1 as SGHRS and CDR2 as YFSETQ. The CDR3 is made up of 15 amino acids. DNA of the CDR3: TGCGCCAGCAGCTTGGGTCAGTCTAACACCGGGGAGCTGTTTTTT. Amino acid sequence: CASSLGQSNTGELFF.

The rearrangement uses TRBV2 and TRBJ1-5, with 8 bases identical to TRBD1. Trimming cost V 10 bases and J 0 bases; bases outside gene matches: 5. In germline, CDR1 is SNHLY, CDR2 FYNNEI. The CDR3 contains 14 residues. The CDR3 DNA follows: TGTGCCACTTCGGGACAGGTTAGCAATCAGCCCCAGCATTTT. Its protein is CATSGQVSNQPQHF.

This rearrangement joins TRBV3-1 (or the pseudogene TRBV3-2) to TRBJ2-7; a possible D gene is TRBD2 (7 bases). The CDR3 runs 15 residues. Germline CDR1 is LGHDT and CDR2 is YNNKEL (reference sequence). V lost 4 bases and J lost 7, with 20 bases in between. The CDR3 DNA reads TGTGCCAGCAGCCTCAGGGGAGCGGGAAATGAAGAGCAGTACTTC. Protein sequence: CASSLRGAGNEEQYF.

V is TRBV25-1 and J is TRBJ1-2; 10 bases map to TRBD1. CDR1 is MGHDK and CDR2 is SYGVNS in the germline V gene. The J segment lost 5 bases and the V segment lost 6 bases, leaving 15 bases of the junction unmatched. This CDR3 region has 17 residues. In DNA, the CDR3 is TGTGCCAGCAGCCAAAGGGGACAGGGGATCTTGGTTTATGGCTACACCTTC. Translating it yields CASSQRGQGILVYGYTF.

The chain carries TRBV7-3 and TRBJ1-1; a possible D gene is TRBD1 (5 bases). The germline V and J ends were trimmed by 5 bases and 1 base, with 11 bases remaining between them. Germline V gene sequence: CDR1 SGHTA, CDR2 FQGTGA. This CDR3 is built from 14 residues. CDR3 protein: CASSTWTRNTEAFF. The CDR3 nucleotides are TGTGCCAGCAGCACTTGGACACGGAACACTGAAGCTTTCTTT.

J is TRBJ2-7 and V is TRBV11-2, with 9 bases identical to TRBD2. This CDR3 has 14 amino acids. Germline V gene sequence: CDR1 SGHAT, CDR2 FQNNGV. The junction had 5 bases not matched to a gene; V was cut back by 5 bases and J by 3 bases. The CDR3 DNA is TGTGCCAGCAGCCCTGGGACTAGCCTCTACGAGCAGTACTTC. This gives the protein CASSPGTSLYEQYF.

This sequence joins TRBV30 and TRBJ1-3, with D possibly TRBD1 on 5 matching bases. Trimming left V 7 bases short and J 0 bases short, with 13 bases between. CDR3 size: 14 residues. Germline-derived CDR1 and CDR2 are GTSNPN and SVGIG (reference sequence). The CDR3 nucleotides read TGTGCCTTTCAGCTCGGGGGCTCTGGAAACACCATATATTTT. It codes for CAFQLGGSGNTIYF.

Only one count was recorded for this clone. The chain couples TRBV28 to TRBJ2-7; 7 bases are a match to TRBD1. Losses at the gene ends were 3 bases for V and 5 bases for J; bases not matched to a gene: 7. Germline values: CDR1 MDHEN, CDR2 SYDVKM. This CDR3 spans 14 amino acids. CDR3 residues: CASSFTGQANEQYF. For the CDR3, the DNA is TGTGCCAGCAGTTTCACCGGACAGGCCAACGAGCAGTACTTC. The whole variable domain, remainder taken from reference TRBV28 and TRBJ2-7, is DVKVTQSSRYLVKRTGEKVFLECVQDMDHENMFWYRQDPGLGLRLIYFSYDVKMKEKGDIPEGYSVSREKKERFSLILESASTNQTSMYLCASSFTGQANEQYFGPGTRLTVT.

The chain employs TRBV5-1 and TRBJ2-3; D may be TRBD2 (6 bases). This CDR3 is 14 amino acids long. In germline, CDR1 is SGHRS, CDR2 YFSETQ. V was pared by 5 bases and J by 2 bases, with 12 bases between. The CDR3 region is CASRSEGLTDTQYF. The CDR3 nucleotides are TGCGCCAGCAGATCGGAGGGGCTCACAGATACGCAGTATTTT.

The rearrangement uses TRBV11-2 and TRBJ2-2; 11 nucleotides align to TRBD1. The ends lost 3 bases at V and 6 bases at J; junction bases unmatched: 3. Germline V CDR1 and CDR2: SGHAT, FQNNGV. The length of the CDR3 is 15 residues. The CDR3 DNA is TGTGCCAGCAGCTTCGGGGACAGGGGGTCCGGGGAGCTGTTTTTT. It encodes CASSFGDRGSGELFF. The whole variable domain, filled in from reference TRBV11-2 and TRBJ2-2, reads EAGVAQSPRYKIIEKRQSVAFWCNPISGHATLYWYQQILGQGPKLLIQFQNNGVVDDSQLPKDRFSAERLKGVDSTLKIQPAKLEDSAVYLCASSFGDRGSGELFFGEGSRLTVL.

The V gene is TRBV12-3 or TRBV12-4, the J gene TRBJ2-1, with TRBD2 matching over 11 bases. Trimming took 7 bases from V and 8 from J; bases not matched to a gene: 4. The CDR3 extends over 13 amino acids. The CDR3 nucleotides read TGTGCCAGCATCATAGCGGGAGGGGATGAGCAGTTCTTC. This encodes CASIIAGGDEQFF.

The rearrangement uses TRBV2 and TRBJ2-5, with a possible D match to TRBD2 (5 bases). CDR3 length equals 12 residues. Trimming stripped 6 bases from V and 5 bases from J, with 10 bases between. From germline, CDR1 is SNHLY and CDR2 FYNNEI. The DNA of the CDR3 is TGTGCCAGCAGCCTAGCCCGGGAGACCCAGTACTTC. Amino acids: CASSLARETQYF.

The chain uses TRBV28 and TRBJ2-2; weak D call: TRBD1 (5 bases). Trimming shortened V by 1 base and J by 6 bases, and 24 bases separated the two germline ends. The CDR3 spans 19 residues. Per the germline V gene, CDR1 is MDHEN and CDR2 is SYDVKM. The CDR3 DNA follows: TGTGCCAGCAGTTTATTGTATGCACGCAGGGTTATGGGCGCCGGGGAGCTGTTTTTT. This sequence encodes CASSLLYARRVMGAGELFF.

The chain has TRBV5-4 and TRBJ1-2; 7 bases agree with TRBD1. CDR1 and CDR2 (germline): SGHNT, YYREEE (reference sequence). The CDR3 consists of 13 residues. Unmatched junction bases numbered 2, after V lost 4 bases and J lost 2 bases. The DNA of the CDR3 is TGTGCCAGCAGCCCGGACAGGAACTATGGCTACACCTTC. It codes for CASSPDRNYGYTF.

This clone was found once. The chain links TRBV6-5 to TRBJ2-5; the D gene is possibly TRBD1 (6 bases). CDR3 length: 13 amino acids. Germline loops: CDR1 MNHEY, CDR2 SVGAGI. Trimming removed 4 bases at V and 5 bases at J, with 11 bases between. The CDR3 sequence is CASSLTGWETQYF. The CDR3 region has the DNA TGTGCCAGCAGTTTAACAGGGTGGGAGACCCAGTACTTC.

This clone was counted a single time. CDR3 in DNA: TGTGCCAGCAGCTCTGGACTTCAAGGGAGGAGCGAGCAGTACTTC. Its translation: CASSSGLQGRSEQYF. This sequence joins TRBV13 and TRBJ2-7; D may be TRBD2 (6 bases). CDR3 length: 15 amino acids. CDR1 is PRHDT and CDR2 is FYEKMQ in the germline V gene (reference sequence). Trimming took 4 bases from V and 6 from J, leaving 19 bases between them.

The V gene is TRBV27, the J gene TRBJ2-1, with 14 bases aligning to TRBD2. In germline, CDR1 is MNHEY, CDR2 SMNVEV (reference sequence). V trimming: 5 bases; J trimming: 9 bases; junction bases outside the gene matches: 3. This CDR3 spans 14 amino acids. In DNA form, the CDR3 reads TGTGCCAGCAGTATCGGGACTAGCGGGAGTGAGCAGTTCTTC. Its protein product is CASSIGTSGSEQFF.

V usage is TRBV28 and J usage is TRBJ2-3, with D uncertain. CDR1 MDHEN and CDR2 SYDVKM come from the germline V gene. The V end was cut by 4 bases, the J end by 5 bases, with 16 bases between. The CDR3 is 15 amino acids. The CDR3 DNA reads TGTGCCAGCAGTTCCGGAGTCCCTTCGGTAGATACGCAGTATTTT. It translates to CASSSGVPSVDTQYF. The full variable domain, rest sourced from reference TRBV28 and TRBJ2-3, is DVKVTQSSRYLVKRTGEKVFLECVQDMDHENMFWYRQDPGLGLRLIYFSYDVKMKEKGDIPEGYSVSREKKERFSLILESASTNQTSMYLCASSSGVPSVDTQYFGPGTRLTVL.

CDR3 loop: CASSLSTGYTGELFF. The DNA for the CDR3 is TGTGCCAGCAGTTTATCGACAGGTTACACCGGGGAGCTGTTTTTT. The chain is built from TRBV27 and TRBJ2-2; TRBD1 might be the D (6 bases). The CDR3 contains 15 residues. CDR1 is MNHEY and CDR2 is SMNVEV in the germline V gene (reference sequence). Trimming removed 0 bases from V and 3 bases from J, with 8 bases in between.

The chain is built from TRBV18 and TRBJ1-5; TRBD1 agrees at 7 bases. The V and J ends lost 5 bases and 1 base, in that order; junction bases with no gene match: 5. Per the germline V gene, CDR1 is KGHSH and CDR2 is LQKENI. This CDR3 comprises 15 residues. CDR3 protein: CASSMGQRSNQPQHF. The CDR3 nucleotides are TGTGCCAGCTCAATGGGACAGAGGAGCAATCAGCCCCAGCATTTT. The variable domain in full, completed from reference TRBV18 and TRBJ1-5, reads NAGVMQNPRHLVRRRGQEARLRCSPMKGHSHVYWYRQLPEEGLKFMVYLQKENIIDESGMPKERFSAEFPKEGPSILRIQQVVRGDSAAYFCASSMGQRSNQPQHFGDGTRLSIL.

The chain uses TRBV19 and TRBJ2-1, with D maybe TRBD2 (5 bases). The germline V gene encodes CDR1 LNHDA and CDR2 SQIVND (reference sequence). V was shortened by 6 bases and J by 7 bases, with 13 bases between the two germline ends. This CDR3 comprises 13 residues. The CDR3: CASSTNPGNEQFF. Here the CDR3 DNA reads TGTGCCAGTAGCACTAACCCGGGAAATGAGCAGTTCTTC.

The chain links TRBV19 to TRBJ1-4, with 7 bases lining up with TRBD1. From germline, CDR1 is LNHDA and CDR2 SQIVND (reference sequence). The CDR3 length is 12 residues. The J segment lost 8 bases and the V segment lost 4 bases, leaving 1 base of the junction unmatched. The CDR3 bases are TGTGCCAGTAGTACGGACAGGGAAAAACTGTTTTTT. Translating gives CASSTDREKLFF.